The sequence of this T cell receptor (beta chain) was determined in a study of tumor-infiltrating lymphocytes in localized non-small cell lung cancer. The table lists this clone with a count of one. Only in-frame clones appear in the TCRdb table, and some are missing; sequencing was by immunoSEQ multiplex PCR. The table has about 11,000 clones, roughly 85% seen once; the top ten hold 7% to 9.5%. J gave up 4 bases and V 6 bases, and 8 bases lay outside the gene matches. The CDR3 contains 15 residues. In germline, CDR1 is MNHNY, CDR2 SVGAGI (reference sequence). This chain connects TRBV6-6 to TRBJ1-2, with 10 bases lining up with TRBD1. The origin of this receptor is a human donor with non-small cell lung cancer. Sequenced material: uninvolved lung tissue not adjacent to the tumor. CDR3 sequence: CASSRGQGEGYGYTF. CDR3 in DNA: TGTGCCAGCAGCCGAGGACAGGGGGAGGGCTATGGCTACACCTTC.